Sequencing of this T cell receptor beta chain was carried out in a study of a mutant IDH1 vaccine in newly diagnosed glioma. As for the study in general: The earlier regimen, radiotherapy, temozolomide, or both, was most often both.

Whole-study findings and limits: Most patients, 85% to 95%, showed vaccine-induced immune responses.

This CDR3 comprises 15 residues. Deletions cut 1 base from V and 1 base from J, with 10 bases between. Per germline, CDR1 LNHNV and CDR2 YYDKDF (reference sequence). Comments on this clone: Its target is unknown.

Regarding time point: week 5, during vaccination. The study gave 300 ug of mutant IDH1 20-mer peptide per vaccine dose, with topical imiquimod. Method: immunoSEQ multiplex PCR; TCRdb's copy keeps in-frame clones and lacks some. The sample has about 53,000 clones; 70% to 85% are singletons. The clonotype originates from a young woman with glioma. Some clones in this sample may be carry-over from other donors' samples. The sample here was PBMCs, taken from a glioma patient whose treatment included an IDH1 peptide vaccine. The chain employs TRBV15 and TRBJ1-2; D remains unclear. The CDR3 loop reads CATSRVGLLNYGYTF. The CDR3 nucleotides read TGTGCCACCAGCAGAGTGGGCCTTCTTAACTATGGCTACACCTTC.